The 10 T cell receptor beta chains reported below all come from one sample, sequenced in a study of CD8 T cells in ankylosing spondylitis. TCRdb redid the calling of the 5' RACE reads with MiXCR, one entry per CDR3 protein. The sample has 230,000 or so distinct CDR3 sequences; more than 20% are singletons. Sequences were obtained from blood, either unsorted or a sorted T cell fraction (not recorded which). These receptor sequences come from a male donor with ankylosing spondylitis or in good health (not recorded which).

This clonotype has ten or more counts. The chain couples TRBV29-1 to TRBJ2-2; 10 positions agree with TRBD1. The CDR3 is made up of 15 amino acids. V dropped 3 bases and J dropped 6; count of bases not matched to a gene: 7. Per germline, CDR1 SQVTM and CDR2 ANQGSEA. This chain's CDR3 is CSVETRTGGAGELFF. The CDR3, as DNA: TGCAGCGTTGAGACCAGGACAGGGGGTGCCGGGGAGCTGTTTTTT.

This chain uses TRBV24-1 with TRBJ2-5; perhaps TRBD1 as D (5 bases). V lost 4 bases and J lost 5, with 10 bases in between. The CDR3 runs 13 residues. CDR1 KGHDR and CDR2 SFDVKD come from the germline V gene. This CDR3 reads CATSDRARETQYF. CDR3 DNA sequence: TGTGCCACCAGTGACAGGGCTAGGGAGACCCAGTACTTC.

At least ten counts were recorded for this clonotype. The rearrangement joins TRBV6-5 to TRBJ1-1; D is uncertain. This CDR3 is built from 12 residues. Germline values: CDR1 MNHEY, CDR2 SVGAGI. Trimming left V 6 bases short and J 7 bases short, with 12 bases between. CDR3 nucleotides: TGTGCCAGCAGGGGTGGCCAGTTTGAAGCTTTCTTT. It is translated as CASRGGQFEAFF.

The CDR3: CASSLAGGGRRETQYF. The CDR3, as DNA: TGTGCCAGCAGCTTGGCCGGCGGGGGAAGGCGCGAGACCCAGTACTTC. This chain connects TRBV5-6 to TRBJ2-5, with 7 bases lining up with TRBD2. In germline, CDR1 is SGHDT, CDR2 YYEEEE. Trimming took 0 bases from V and 5 from J; bases not matched to a gene: 10. The CDR3 contains 16 residues.

This clonotype appeared many times. The chain employs TRBV12-3 or TRBV12-4 and TRBJ1-4; the match to TRBD1 covers 9 bases. The V segment lost 5 bases and the J segment 7 bases; nucleotides outside the gene matches: 8. The length of the CDR3 is 15 residues. The CDR3 loop reads CASSRDRATREKLFF. CDR3 in DNA: TGTGCCAGCAGTAGGGACAGGGCGACGCGTGAAAAACTGTTTTTT.

This clonotype occurred once. The chain combines TRBV7-2 with TRBJ2-5, with TRBD2 as a possible D gene (5 bases). This CDR3 region has 14 residues. Per the germline V gene, CDR1 is SGHTA and CDR2 is FQGNSA. V was cut by 1 base and J by 2 bases, with 8 bases left in between. The CDR3 is CASSLVAQQETQYF. DNA of the CDR3: TGTGCCAGCAGCTTAGTAGCGCAACAAGAGACCCAGTACTTC.

This clonotype was found many times. This chain joins TRBV20-1 and TRBJ2-5; D is perhaps TRBD2 (7 bases). This CDR3 has 15 residues. V dropped 6 bases and J dropped 1 base, with 18 bases sitting between them. CDR1 and CDR2 from the germline V gene are DFQATT and SNEGSKA (reference sequence). CDR3 protein: CSASMGAGAQETQYF. CDR3 nucleotide sequence: TGCAGTGCCTCGATGGGGGCGGGGGCCCAAGAGACCCAGTACTTC.

Many counts were recorded for this clonotype. The genes are TRBV20-1 and TRBJ2-1, with TRBD1 matching 8 bases. This CDR3 contains 19 residues. The trim removed 1 base at V and 5 bases at J, leaving 19 bases unmatched. The V gene's germline CDR1 is DFQATT and CDR2 SNEGSKA (reference sequence). CDR3 amino acids: CSARGRGQGQSLPDNEQFF. CDR3 sequence (DNA): TGCAGTGCTAGAGGTCGCGGACAGGGACAATCCCTCCCCGACAATGAGCAGTTCTTC.

The rearrangement links TRBV25-1 to TRBJ2-2; no clear D gene. Germline V gene sequence: CDR1 MGHDK, CDR2 SYGVNS. The CDR3 has 16 residues. The germline V and J ends were trimmed by 7 bases and 4 bases, with 19 bases remaining between them. CDR3 in DNA: TGTGCCAGCACAGATGCAGCCATCTCGGGCACCGGGGAGCTGTTTTTT. Translation: CASTDAAISGTGELFF. Full variable domain (remainder filled in from reference TRBV25-1 and TRBJ2-2): EADIYQTPRYLVIGTGKKITLECSQTMGHDKMYWYQQDPGMELHLIHYSYGVNSTEKGDLSSESTVSRIRTEHFPLTLESARPSHTSQYLCASTDAAISGTGELFFGEGSRLTVL.

This clonotype was counted only a few times. V is TRBV29-1 and J is TRBJ1-5; 10 nucleotides match TRBD1. Germline CDR1 is SQVTM and CDR2 is ANQGSEA. V trimming: 3 bases; J trimming: 5 bases; junction bases outside the gene matches: 1. This CDR3 is built from 13 residues. CDR3 sequence: CSVETGGDQPQHF. Here the CDR3 DNA reads TGCAGCGTTGAGACAGGGGGCGATCAGCCCCAGCATTTT. The full variable domain, completed using reference TRBV29-1 and TRBJ1-5, is SAVISQKPSRDICQRGTSLTIQCQVDSQVTMMFWYRQQPGQSLTLIATANQGSEATYESGFVIDKFPISRPNLTFSTLTVSNMSPEDSSIYLCSVETGGDQPQHFGDGTRLSIL.